Listed below are T cell receptor beta chains from one sample, sequenced in a study of T cell repertoires in cytomegalovirus infection. TCRdb used MiXCR to reprocess the reads, holding one entry per CDR3 protein. In the table there are 300,000 to 400,000 distinct CDR3 sequences, approximately 25% of which are singletons. Their antigen targets remain unknown. The starting material was cultured PBMCs, obtained from culture after CMV antigen stimulation. These receptor sequences come from a human donor in good health (CMV status not recorded). Some clones in this sample may be carry-over from other donors' samples. The CDR3 runs from the conserved cysteine through the conserved F or W. D genes are given only for firm matches. Expanded clones get a size class; other rows say once, few or many, or leave the size out.

D gene,clone size,J gene,V gene,CDR3 protein,CDR3 DNA
-,-,TRBJ1-1,TRBV28,CASSLQGGEAFF,TGTGCCAGCAGTTTACAGGGCGGTGAAGCTTTCTTT
-,few,TRBJ1-1,TRBV6-6,CASSYQHTSVTEAFF,TGTGCCAGCAGTTATCAGCATACGTCGGTCACTGAAGCTTTCTTT
-,many,TRBJ2-1,TRBV7-2,CASSSSNLHNEQFF,TGTGCCAGCAGCTCATCGAACTTACACAATGAGCAGTTCTTC
-,many,TRBJ1-3,TRBV7-9,CASSLVVGFGNTIYF,TGTGCCAGCAGCTTAGTAGTTGGTTTTGGAAACACCATATATTTT
TRBD2,-,TRBJ2-3,TRBV11-2,CASSLGGTSGRAGQYF,TGTGCCAGCAGCTTAGGCGGGACTAGCGGGAGGGCCGGGCAGTATTTT
-,few,TRBJ2-7,TRBV4-1,CASSQEADYEQYF,TGCGCCAGCAGCCAAGAGGCAGACTACGAGCAGTACTTC
-,few,TRBJ1-5,TRBV20-1,CSARDGGRFSNQPQHF,TGCAGTGCTAGAGATGGGGGACGCTTTAGCAATCAGCCCCAGCATTTT
-,many,TRBJ2-7,TRBV7-2,CASSLNRYEQYF,TGTGCCAGCAGCTTAAACAGATACGAGCAGTACTTC
-,-,TRBJ1-5,TRBV6-2/TRBV6-3,CASSYGGHQPQHF,TGTGCCAGCAGTTACGGGGGTCATCAGCCCCAGCATTTT
-,-,TRBJ2-1,TRBV28,CASSLLLVWSNEQFF,TGTGCCAGCAGCCTTCTTTTGGTCTGGAGTAATGAGCAGTTCTTC
-,-,TRBJ2-2,TRBV15,CATRATGFSTGELFF,TGTGCCACCAGAGCCACAGGGTTTTCTACCGGGGAGCTGTTTTTT
TRBD2,few,TRBJ2-3,TRBV7-2,CASSSIAGGKDTQYF,TGTGCCAGCAGCTCAATAGCGGGAGGGAAAGATACGCAGTATTTT
TRBD2,many,TRBJ2-5,TRBV7-2,CASRTTSGRARETQYF,TGTGCCAGCAGGACCACTAGCGGGAGGGCCAGGGAGACCCAGTACTTC
TRBD2,-,TRBJ2-3,TRBV28,CASSWTSGRARTQYF,TGTGCCAGCAGCTGGACTAGCGGGCGGGCGAGGACGCAGTATTTT
-,-,TRBJ1-4,TRBV7-4,CASSLAEGTNEKLFF,TGTGCCAGCAGCTTAGCGGAGGGGACTAATGAAAAACTGTTTTTT
-,-,TRBJ2-1,TRBV5-1,CASSLADTEQFF,TGCGCCAGCAGCTTGGCTGATACTGAGCAGTTCTTC
-,-,TRBJ1-1,TRBV18,CASSPREKNTEAFF,TGTGCCAGCTCACCGAGGGAGAAGAACACTGAAGCTTTCTTT
TRBD2,-,TRBJ2-3,TRBV19,CASSIEASGLTDTQYF,TGTGCCAGTAGTATAGAGGCTAGCGGATTAACAGATACGCAGTATTTT
-,many,TRBJ1-1,TRBV28,CASSSTGLNTEAFF,TGTGCCAGCAGTTCGACAGGTCTGAACACTGAAGCTTTCTTT
-,few,TRBJ1-4,TRBV27,CASSWGTNEKLFF,TGTGCCAGCAGTTGGGGAACTAATGAAAAACTGTTTTTT
TRBD1,few,TRBJ2-2,TRBV10-3,CALWTGSNTGELFF,TGTGCCCTCTGGACAGGGAGCAACACCGGGGAGCTGTTTTTT
TRBD1,few,TRBJ2-7,TRBV20-1,CSARQGWNEQYF,TGCAGTGCTCGACAGGGTTGGAACGAGCAGTACTTC
TRBD2,few,TRBJ2-1,TRBV20-1,CSARDPGLAGGTYNEQFF,TGCAGTGCTAGAGACCCGGGACTAGCGGGAGGTACTTACAATGAGCAGTTCTTC
-,-,TRBJ1-2,TRBV29-1,CSVESPGGNYGYTF,TGCAGCGTTGAATCCCCCGGCGGGAACTATGGCTACACCTTC
TRBD2,few,TRBJ2-1,TRBV6-2/TRBV6-3,CASSYFAGGVNNEQFF,TGTGCCAGCAGTTACTTTGCGGGAGGGGTCAACAATGAGCAGTTCTTC
TRBD2,few,TRBJ2-2,TRBV7-9,CASSLEGRAELFF,TGTGCCAGCAGCTTAGAAGGGAGGGCGGAGCTGTTTTTT
-,-,TRBJ1-1,TRBV6-2/TRBV6-3,CASSPGTAFF,TGTGCCAGCAGCCCCGGGACAGCTTTCTTT
-,-,TRBJ2-1,TRBV5-1,CASSLGRKGSYNEQFF,TGCGCCAGCAGCTTGGGTCGGAAGGGCTCCTACAATGAGCAGTTCTTC